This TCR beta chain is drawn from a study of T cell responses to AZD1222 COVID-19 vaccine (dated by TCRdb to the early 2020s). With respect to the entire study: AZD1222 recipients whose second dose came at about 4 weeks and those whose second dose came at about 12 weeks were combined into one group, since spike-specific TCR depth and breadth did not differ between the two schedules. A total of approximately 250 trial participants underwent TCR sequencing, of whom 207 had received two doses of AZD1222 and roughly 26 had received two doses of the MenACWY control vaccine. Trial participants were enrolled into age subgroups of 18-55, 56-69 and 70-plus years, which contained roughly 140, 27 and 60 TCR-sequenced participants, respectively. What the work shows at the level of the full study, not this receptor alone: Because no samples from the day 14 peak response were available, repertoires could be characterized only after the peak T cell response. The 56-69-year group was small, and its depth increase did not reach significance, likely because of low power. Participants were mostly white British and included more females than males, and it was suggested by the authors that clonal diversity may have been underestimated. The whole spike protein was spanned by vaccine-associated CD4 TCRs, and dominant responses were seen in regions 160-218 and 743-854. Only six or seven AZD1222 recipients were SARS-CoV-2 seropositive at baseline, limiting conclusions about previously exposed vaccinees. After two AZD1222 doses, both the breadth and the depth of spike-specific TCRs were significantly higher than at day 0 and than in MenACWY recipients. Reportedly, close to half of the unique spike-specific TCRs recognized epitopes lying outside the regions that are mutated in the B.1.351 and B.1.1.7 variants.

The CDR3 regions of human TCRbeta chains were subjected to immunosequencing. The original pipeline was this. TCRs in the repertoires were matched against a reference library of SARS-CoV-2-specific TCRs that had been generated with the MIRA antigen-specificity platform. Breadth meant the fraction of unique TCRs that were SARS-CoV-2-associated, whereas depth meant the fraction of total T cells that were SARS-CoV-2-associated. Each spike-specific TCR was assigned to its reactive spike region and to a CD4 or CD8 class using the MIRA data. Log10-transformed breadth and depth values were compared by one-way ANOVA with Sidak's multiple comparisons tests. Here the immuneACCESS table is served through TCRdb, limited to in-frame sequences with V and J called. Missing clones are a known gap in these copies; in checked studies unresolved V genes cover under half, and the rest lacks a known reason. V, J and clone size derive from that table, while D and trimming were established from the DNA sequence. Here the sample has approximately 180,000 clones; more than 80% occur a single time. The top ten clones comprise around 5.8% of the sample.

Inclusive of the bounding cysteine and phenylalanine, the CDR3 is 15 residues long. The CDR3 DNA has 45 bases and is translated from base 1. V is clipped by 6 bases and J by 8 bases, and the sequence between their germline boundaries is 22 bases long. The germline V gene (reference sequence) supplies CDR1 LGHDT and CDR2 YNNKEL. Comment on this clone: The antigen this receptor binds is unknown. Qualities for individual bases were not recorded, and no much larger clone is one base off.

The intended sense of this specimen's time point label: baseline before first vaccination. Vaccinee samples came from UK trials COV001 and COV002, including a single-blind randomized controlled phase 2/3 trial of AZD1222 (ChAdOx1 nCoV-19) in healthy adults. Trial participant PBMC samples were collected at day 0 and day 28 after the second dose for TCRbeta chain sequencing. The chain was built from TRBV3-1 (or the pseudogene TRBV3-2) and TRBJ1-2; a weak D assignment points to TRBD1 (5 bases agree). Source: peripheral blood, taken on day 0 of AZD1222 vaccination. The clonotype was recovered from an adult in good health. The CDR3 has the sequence CASSTDQGLALGYTF. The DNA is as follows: TGTGCCAGCAGTACAGATCAGGGTTTGGCATTGGGCTACACCTTC.